This T cell receptor (beta chain) comes out of a study of neurological immune-mediated disorders. In this sample, this clonotype turned up many times. The antigen remains undetermined. General study findings and limits: Patients with HTLV-1-associated myelopathy showed the most TCR clonal expansion. Those with multiple sclerosis showed the least, falling below healthy controls.

Germline CDR1 reads LGHDT; CDR2 reads YNNKEL (reference sequence). V was shortened by 7 bases and J by 0 bases, with 22 bases between the two germline ends. This CDR3 comprises 18 residues. TCRdb re-derived calls from the 5' RACE reads in MiXCR, one entry per CDR3 protein. The table shows tens of thousands of distinct CDR3 sequences, with roughly an eighth occurring only once. The chain combines TRBV3-1 with TRBJ2-1; D may be TRBD2 (6 bases). The source is a female donor in good health. The sample taken for sequencing was PBMCs. The DNA for the CDR3 is TGTGCCAGCACCTTAACCGGTAGGAGGGCCCTCTCCTACAATGAGCAGTTCTTC. This gives the protein CASTLTGRRALSYNEQFF.